This entry concerns a single T cell receptor (beta chain). The CDR3 sequence is 17 residues long. In germline, CDR1 is SGDLS, CDR2 YYNGEE. The ends lost 0 bases at V and 6 bases at J; junction bases unmatched: 12. The data originate from a study of response to subunit inactivated influenza vaccine. TCRdb re-analysed the RT-PCR reads in MiXCR, keeping a single row per CDR3 protein. The sample lists around 470,000 distinct CDR3 sequences; 6.5% to 8% were seen once. The V gene is TRBV9, the J gene TRBJ2-7, with TRBD2 matching over 10 bases. The sequencing here drew on PBMCs from blood, taken about 24 months after vaccination. The TCR was taken from a man between 50 and 69 years old who received an inactivated influenza vaccine. CDR3 loop: CASSVDTGGTSEGEQYF. In nucleotides, the CDR3 is TGTGCCAGCAGCGTAGATACTGGTGGGACTAGCGAGGGCGAGCAGTACTTC.